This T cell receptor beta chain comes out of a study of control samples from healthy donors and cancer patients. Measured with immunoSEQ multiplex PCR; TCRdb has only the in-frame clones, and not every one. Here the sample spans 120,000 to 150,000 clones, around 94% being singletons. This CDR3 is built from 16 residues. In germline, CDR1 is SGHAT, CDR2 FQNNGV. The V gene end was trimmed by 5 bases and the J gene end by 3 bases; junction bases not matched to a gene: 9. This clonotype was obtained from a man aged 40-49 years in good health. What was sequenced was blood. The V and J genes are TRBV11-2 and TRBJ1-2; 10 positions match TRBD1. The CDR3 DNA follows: TGTGCCAGCAGCCCCGTATCGGGACAGGGGCACTATGGCTACACCTTC. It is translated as CASSPVSGQGHYGYTF. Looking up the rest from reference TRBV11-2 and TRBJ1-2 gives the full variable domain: EAGVAQSPRYKIIEKRQSVAFWCNPISGHATLYWYQQILGQGPKLLIQFQNNGVVDDSQLPKDRFSAERLKGVDSTLKIQPAKLEDSAVYLCASSPVSGQGHYGYTFGSGTRLTVV.